This TCR beta chain was recovered during a study of blood T cell repertoires in COVID-19. Individuals drawn from approximately 22 US areas were roughly 18 to 100 years old. Assignment of participants to cohorts was predicated upon participant-reported clinical history. Original processing notes: Amplification of reference gene primers was used by the study to estimate nucleated cell counts. Here immunoSEQ multiplex PCR was the method, and the copy in TCRdb shows in-frame clones only, minus some. V and J calls and clone size are as listed in that table; D and trimming were resolved from the DNA. In the table there are about 180,000 clones, roughly 82% of which are singletons. The CDR3 is 12 residues long. V lost 5 bases to trimming and J lost 6 bases, with 10 bases between them. Germline V CDR1 and CDR2: MDHEN, SYDVKM.

This chain connects TRBV28 to TRBJ1-1; D remains ambiguous. The origin of this receptor is a woman between 25 and 40 years old who had recovered from COVID-19. Sequencing was carried out using PBMCs or T cells enriched from blood (not recorded which). CDR3: CASSPLAPEAFF. Here the CDR3 DNA reads TGTGCCAGCAGTCCTCTGGCCCCTGAAGCTTTCTTT. The full variable domain, with the rest looked up from reference TRBV28 and TRBJ1-1, is DVKVTQSSRYLVKRTGEKVFLECVQDMDHENMFWYRQDPGLGLRLIYFSYDVKMKEKGDIPEGYSVSREKKERFSLILESASTNQTSMYLCASSPLAPEAFFGQGTRLTVV.